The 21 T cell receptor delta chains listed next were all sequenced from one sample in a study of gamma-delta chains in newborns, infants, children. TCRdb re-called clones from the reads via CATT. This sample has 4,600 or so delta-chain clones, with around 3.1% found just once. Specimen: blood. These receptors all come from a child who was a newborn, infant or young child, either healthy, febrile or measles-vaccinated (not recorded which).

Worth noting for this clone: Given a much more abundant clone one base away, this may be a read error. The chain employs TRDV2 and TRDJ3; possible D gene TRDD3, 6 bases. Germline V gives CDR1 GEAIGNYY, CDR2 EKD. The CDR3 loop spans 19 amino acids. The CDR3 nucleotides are TGTGCCTGTGACACCGTTGCGATAGGCAGCTCCTGGGGCACCCGACAGATGTTTTTC. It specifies CACDTVAIGSSWGTRQMFF.

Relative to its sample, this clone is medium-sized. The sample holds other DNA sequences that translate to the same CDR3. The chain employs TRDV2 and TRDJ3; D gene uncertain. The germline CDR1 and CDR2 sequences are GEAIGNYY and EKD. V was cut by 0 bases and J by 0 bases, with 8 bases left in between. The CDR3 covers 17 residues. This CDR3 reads CACDTAGSSWDTRQMFF. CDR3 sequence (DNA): TGTGCCTGTGACACCGCGGGTTCCTCCTGGGACACCCGACAGATGTTTTTC.

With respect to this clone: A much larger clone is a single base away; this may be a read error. The CDR3 sequence: CACDPIRQGDTRNSWDTQQMFF. Written as DNA, the CDR3 is TGTGCCTGTGACCCTATTCGTCAAGGGGATACGAGAAACTCCTGGGACACCCAACAGATGTTTTTC. The V and J genes are TRDV2 and TRDJ3; 9 positions match TRDD3. The CDR3 is 22 amino acids. Germline CDR1 and CDR2: GEAIGNYY and EKD.

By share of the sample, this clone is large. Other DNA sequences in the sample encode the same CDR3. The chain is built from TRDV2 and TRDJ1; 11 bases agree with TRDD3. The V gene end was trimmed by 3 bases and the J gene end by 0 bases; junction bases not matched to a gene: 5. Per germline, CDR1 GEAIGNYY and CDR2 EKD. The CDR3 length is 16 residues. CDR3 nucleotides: TGTGCCTGTGACGTACTGGGGGATAGTAACACCGATAAACTCATCTTT. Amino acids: CACDVLGDSNTDKLIF.

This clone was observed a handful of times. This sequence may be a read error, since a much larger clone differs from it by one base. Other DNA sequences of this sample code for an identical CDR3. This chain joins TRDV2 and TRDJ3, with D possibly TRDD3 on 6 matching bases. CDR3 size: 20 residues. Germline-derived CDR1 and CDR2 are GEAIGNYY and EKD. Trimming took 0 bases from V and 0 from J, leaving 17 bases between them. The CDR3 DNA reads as TGTGCCTGTGACACCGTCGGGGGAATACTTAGCTCCTGGGACACCCGACAGATGTTTTTC. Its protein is CACDTVGGILSSWDTRQMFF.

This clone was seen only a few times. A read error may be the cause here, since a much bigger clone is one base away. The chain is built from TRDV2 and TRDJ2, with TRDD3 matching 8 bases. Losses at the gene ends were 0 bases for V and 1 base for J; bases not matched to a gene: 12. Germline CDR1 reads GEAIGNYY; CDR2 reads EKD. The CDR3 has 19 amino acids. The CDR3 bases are TGTGCCTGTGACACCTTACTGGGGGGTACCCTCGATTTGACAGCACAACTCTTCTTT. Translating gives CACDTLLGGTLDLTAQLFF.

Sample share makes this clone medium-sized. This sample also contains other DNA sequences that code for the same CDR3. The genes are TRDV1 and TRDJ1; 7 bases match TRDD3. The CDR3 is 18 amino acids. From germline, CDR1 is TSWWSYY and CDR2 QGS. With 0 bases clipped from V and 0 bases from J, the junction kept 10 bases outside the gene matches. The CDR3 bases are TGTGCTCTTGGGGAACTTTCCCTTCTGGGGGCTTACACCGATAAACTCATCTTT. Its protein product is CALGELSLLGAYTDKLIF.

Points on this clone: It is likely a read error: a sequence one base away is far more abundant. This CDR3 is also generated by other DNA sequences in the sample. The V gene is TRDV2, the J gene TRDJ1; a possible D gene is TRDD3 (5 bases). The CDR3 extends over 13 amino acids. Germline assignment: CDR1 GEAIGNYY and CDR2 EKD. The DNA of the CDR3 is TGTGCCTGCGACACCTGGGACACCGATAAACTCATCTTT. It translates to CACDTWDTDKLIF.

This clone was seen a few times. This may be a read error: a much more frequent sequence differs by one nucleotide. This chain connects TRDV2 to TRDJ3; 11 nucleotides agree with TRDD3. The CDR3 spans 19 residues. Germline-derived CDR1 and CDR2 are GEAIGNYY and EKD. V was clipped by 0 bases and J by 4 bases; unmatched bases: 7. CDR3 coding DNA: TGTGCCTGTGACACCGCTGGGGGATACACGGCGTGGGACACCCGACAGATGTTTTTC. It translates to CACDTAGGYTAWDTRQMFF.

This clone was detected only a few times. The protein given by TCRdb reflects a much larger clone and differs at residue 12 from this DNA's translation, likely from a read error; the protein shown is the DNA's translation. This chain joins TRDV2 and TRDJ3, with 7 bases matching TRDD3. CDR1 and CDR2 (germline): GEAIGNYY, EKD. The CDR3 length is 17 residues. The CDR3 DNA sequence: TGTGCCTGTGACACCGTTGGGGGAGCCTGGGACGCCCGACAGATGTTTTTC. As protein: CACDTVGGAWDARQMFF.

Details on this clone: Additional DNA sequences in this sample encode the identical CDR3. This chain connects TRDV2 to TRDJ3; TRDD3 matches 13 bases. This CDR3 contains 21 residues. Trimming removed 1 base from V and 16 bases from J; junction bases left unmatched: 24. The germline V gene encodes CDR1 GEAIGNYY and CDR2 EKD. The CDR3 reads CACDTAGDWGIRSWDTRQMFF. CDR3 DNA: TGTGCCTGTGACACGGCTGGGGACTGGGGGATACGCTCCTGGGACACACGGCAGATGTTTTTC.

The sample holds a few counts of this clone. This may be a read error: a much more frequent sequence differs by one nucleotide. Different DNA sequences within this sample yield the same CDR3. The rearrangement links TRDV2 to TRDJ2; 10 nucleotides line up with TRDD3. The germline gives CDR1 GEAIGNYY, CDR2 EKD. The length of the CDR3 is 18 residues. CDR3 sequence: CACDTVLGDSRLTAQLFF. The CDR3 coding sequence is TGTGCCTGTGACACCGTACTGGGGGATTCCCGTTTGACTGCACAACTCTTCTTT.

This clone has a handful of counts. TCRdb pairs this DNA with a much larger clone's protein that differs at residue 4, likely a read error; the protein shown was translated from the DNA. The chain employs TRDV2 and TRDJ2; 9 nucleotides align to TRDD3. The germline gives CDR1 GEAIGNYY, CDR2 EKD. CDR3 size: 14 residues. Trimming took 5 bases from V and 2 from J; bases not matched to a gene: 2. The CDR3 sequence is CACGTGGLTAQLFF. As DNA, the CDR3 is TGTGCCTGTGGCACTGGGGGATTGACAGCACAACTCTTCTTT.

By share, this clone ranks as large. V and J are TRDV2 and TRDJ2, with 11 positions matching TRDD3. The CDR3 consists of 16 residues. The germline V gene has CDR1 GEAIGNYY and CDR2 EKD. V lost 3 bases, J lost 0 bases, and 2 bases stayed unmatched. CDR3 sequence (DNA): TGTGCCTGTGACCTACTGGGGGATACTTTGACAGCACAACTCTTCTTT. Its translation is CACDLLGDTLTAQLFF.

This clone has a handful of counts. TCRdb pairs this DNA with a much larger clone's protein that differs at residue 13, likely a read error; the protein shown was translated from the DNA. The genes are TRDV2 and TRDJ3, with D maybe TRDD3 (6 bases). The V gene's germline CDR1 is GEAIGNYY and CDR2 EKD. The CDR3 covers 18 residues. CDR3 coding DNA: TGTGCCTGTGACAGTACTGGGCGTAGCTCCTGGGACGCCCGACAGATGTTTTTC. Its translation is CACDSTGRSSWDARQMFF.

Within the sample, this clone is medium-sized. DNA for the CDR3: TGTGCTCTTGGGGGCCGCCTTCTCCTCGGGGGATGGGATAAACTCATCTTT. Residues: CALGGRLLLGGWDKLIF. This chain connects TRDV1 to TRDJ1; 7 bases fit TRDD3. The CDR3 consists of 17 residues. CDR1 TSWWSYY and CDR2 QGS come from the germline V gene. Germline trimming cut 4 bases from V and 5 bases from J; bases unmatched to any gene: 16.

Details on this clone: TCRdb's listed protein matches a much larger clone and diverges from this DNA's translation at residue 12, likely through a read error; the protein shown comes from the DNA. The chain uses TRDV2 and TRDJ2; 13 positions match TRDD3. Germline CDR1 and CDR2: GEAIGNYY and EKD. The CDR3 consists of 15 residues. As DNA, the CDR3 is TGTGCCTGTGACCTACTGGGGGATACGACAGCACCACTCTTCTTT. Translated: CACDLLGDTTAPLFF.

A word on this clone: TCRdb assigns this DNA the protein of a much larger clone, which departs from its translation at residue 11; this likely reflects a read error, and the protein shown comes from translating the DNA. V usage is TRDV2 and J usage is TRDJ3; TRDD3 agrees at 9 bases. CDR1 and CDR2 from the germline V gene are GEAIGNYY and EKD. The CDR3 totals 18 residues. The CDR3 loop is CACDTGGYRSRDTRQMFF. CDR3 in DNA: TGTGCCTGTGACACCGGGGGATACCGCTCCCGGGACACCCGACAGATGTTTTTC.

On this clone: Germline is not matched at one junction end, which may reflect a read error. CDR3 region: CARDTFRTGGYHRDTRQMFF. For the CDR3, the DNA is TGTGCCCGTGACACATTCCGTACTGGGGGATACCACCGGGACACCCGACAGATGTTTTTC. The chain is built from TRDV2 and TRDJ3; 12 positions match TRDD3. CDR3 length equals 20 residues. CDR1 and CDR2 from the germline V gene are GEAIGNYY and EKD.

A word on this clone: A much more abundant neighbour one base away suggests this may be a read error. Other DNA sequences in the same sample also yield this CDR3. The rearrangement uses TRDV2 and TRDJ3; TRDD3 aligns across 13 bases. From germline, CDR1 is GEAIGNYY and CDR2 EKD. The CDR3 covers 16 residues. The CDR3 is CACDTGGYADTRQMFF. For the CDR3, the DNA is TGTGCCTGCGACACTGGGGGATACGCGGACACCCGACAGATGTTTTTC.

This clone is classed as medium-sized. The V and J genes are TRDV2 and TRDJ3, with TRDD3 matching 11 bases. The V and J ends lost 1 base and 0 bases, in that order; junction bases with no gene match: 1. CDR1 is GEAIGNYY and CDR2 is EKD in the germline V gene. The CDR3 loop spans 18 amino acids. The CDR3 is CACDTGGYDSWDTRQMFF. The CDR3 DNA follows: TGTGCCTGTGACACTGGGGGATACGACTCCTGGGACACCCGACAGATGTTTTTC.